This T cell receptor (beta chain) is drawn from a study of T cells after yellow fever vaccination. As for the study in general: Researchers used SMART-Seq v4 Ultra Low Input to prepare fractions that had low cell numbers.

This CDR3 has 12 amino acids. They built TCR cDNA with 5'RACE template switching, a step that put in a universal primer site and UMIs. TCRdb independently ran MiXCR on the 5' RACE reads; one entry per CDR3 protein. Among approximately 580,000 distinct CDR3 sequences listed, roughly 17% were seen once. Study-wide points: Most clones from primary vaccination resurfaced after the booster (approximately 96% CD4, 70% to 90% CD8). The study noted that FACS-sorted repertoires could contain abundant clonotypes contaminating from the bulk population.

Details on this clonotype: The antigen remains undetermined. Its ends do not fully match the called genes, so a read error is possible.

The sequencing here drew on PBMCs, taken 5 days after the first yellow fever vaccination. The source of this sequence is a man aged 18 to 30 who received the YFV17D yellow fever vaccine. The V call is TRBV12-3 or TRBV12-4, the J call TRBJ1-5, with D possibly matching TRBD1 (5 bases). The CDR3 sequence: CASRRGNQPQHF. DNA of the CDR3: TGTGCCAGCAGGAGGGGCAACCAGCCCCAGCATTTT.